This TCR beta chain was captured by sequencing in a study of blood T cell repertoires in COVID-19. Germline CDR1 is SGHTA and CDR2 is FQGTGA. The V end lost 2 bases, the J end lost 1 base, and 8 bases lay between the germline ends. The CDR3 consists of 14 residues. Details on this clone: Other DNA variants within this sample encode the same CDR3.

Original methodology: Quantification of nucleated cells was approximated via reference gene primer amplification. Profiled with immunoSEQ multiplex PCR; TCRdb holds only in-frame clones, not every one. For V, J and clone size, that table is used; D and trimming come from the DNA. The sample shows nearly 250,000 clones, roughly 85% of them seen only once. Material for sequencing was PBMCs or T cells enriched from blood (not recorded which). The V gene is TRBV7-3, the J gene TRBJ1-1; the D gene is possibly TRBD1 (5 bases). This receptor was obtained from a woman between 45 and 65 years old with acute COVID-19. DNA of the CDR3: TGTGCCAGCAGCTTAGGTCAGGGGAACACTGAAGCTTTCTTT. Translated: CASSLGQGNTEAFF.